The 3 T cell receptor beta chains below come from one sample, sequenced in a study of blood T cell repertoires in COVID-19. Sequencing was performed with immunoSEQ multiplex PCR; in TCRdb, only in-frame clones are kept and a portion is missing. The sample lists tens of thousands of clones; 70% to 90% were seen once. The source material was peripheral blood. Every receptor here comes from a woman of 80 years or more with active COVID-19.

This chain links TRBV10-3 with TRBJ2-5; D is perhaps TRBD1 (5 bases). The CDR3 covers 13 residues. V gave up 8 bases and J gave up 4 bases, with 14 bases separating them. CDR1 ENHRY and CDR2 SYGVKD come from the germline V gene. CDR3 protein: CAIVGAPGETQYF. The CDR3 DNA is TGTGCCATCGTAGGGGCCCCGGGAGAGACCCAGTACTTC.

The chain joins TRBV12-3 or TRBV12-4 to TRBJ2-7; weak D call: TRBD1 (5 bases). Deletions cut 6 bases from V and 0 bases from J, with 6 bases between. CDR3 length: 12 amino acids. The chain's CDR3 is CASRDNSYEQYF. CDR3 in DNA: TGTGCCAGCAGGGACAACTCCTACGAGCAGTACTTC.

This clone showed up just once. V is TRBV7-3 and J is TRBJ2-5, with TRBD2 matching over 12 bases. The trim removed 5 bases at V and 7 bases at J, leaving 5 bases unmatched. Looked up from germline, CDR1 is SGHTA and CDR2 is FQGTGA. This CDR3 spans 14 amino acids. The CDR3 DNA sequence: TGTGCCAGCAGCGCCCAGACTAGCGGGGGGACCCAGTACTTC. Amino acid sequence: CASSAQTSGGTQYF.